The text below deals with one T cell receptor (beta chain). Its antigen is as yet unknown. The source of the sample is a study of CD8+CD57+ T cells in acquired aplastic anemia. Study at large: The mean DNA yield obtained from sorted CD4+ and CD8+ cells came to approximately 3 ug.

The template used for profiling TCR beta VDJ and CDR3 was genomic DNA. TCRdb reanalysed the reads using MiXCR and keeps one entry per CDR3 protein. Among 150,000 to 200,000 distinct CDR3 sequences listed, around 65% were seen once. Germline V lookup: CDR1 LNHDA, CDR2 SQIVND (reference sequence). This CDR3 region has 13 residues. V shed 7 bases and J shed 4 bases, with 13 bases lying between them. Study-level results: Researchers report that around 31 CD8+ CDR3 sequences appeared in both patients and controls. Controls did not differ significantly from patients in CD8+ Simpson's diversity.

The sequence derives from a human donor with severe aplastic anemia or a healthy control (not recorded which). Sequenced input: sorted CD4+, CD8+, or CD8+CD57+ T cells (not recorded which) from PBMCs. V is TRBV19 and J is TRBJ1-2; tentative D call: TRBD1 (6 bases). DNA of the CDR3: TGTGCCAGTAAGGGACATCGGTCCTATGGCTACACCTTC. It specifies CASKGHRSYGYTF.